This T cell receptor beta chain was observed in a study of blood T cell repertoires in COVID-19. Overall study: Acute-phase and convalescent COVID-19 samples originated in the United States, Italy and Spain.

Followed over time, Seattle patients had been enrolled while infection was active. In germline, CDR1 is LGHDT, CDR2 YNNKEL (reference sequence). The CDR3 length is 17 residues. Unmatched junction bases numbered 9, after V lost 1 base and J lost 5 bases. Authors' analysis steps: Reference gene primer amplification gave nucleated cell count estimates. Some clones are missing from TCRdb's copy, which holds only in-frame ones; the method was immunoSEQ multiplex PCR. V and J calls and clone size are those listed in that table; D and trimming were worked out from the DNA. This sample has about 170,000 clones, with around 81% found just once.

The sample taken for sequencing was peripheral blood. The chain uses TRBV3-1 (or the pseudogene TRBV3-2) and TRBJ2-3; 10 bases line up with TRBD2. The clonotype comes from an elderly woman with COVID-19, enrolled during active disease. The CDR3 DNA sequence: TGTGCCAGCAGCCAAGCGGGTCTAGCGGGAGCGGAAGATACGCAGTATTTT. Its translation: CASSQAGLAGAEDTQYF.